The sequence of this T cell receptor (beta chain) was determined in a study of T cell clonality in common variable immunodeficiency. This clone was seen repeatedly, ten times or more. No antigen is known for it. The observed sequence ends 3 residues before the CDR3 terminus, with the missing tail filled in from the germline J gene. General study findings and limits: Compared with controls, CVID subjects had fewer shared TCRbeta clones. Compared with healthy controls, CVID subjects showed increased TCRbeta clonality, mostly in about a third.

Germline-derived CDR1 and CDR2 are SEHNR and FQNEAQ (reference sequence). The CDR3 has 14 residues. Deletions cut 5 bases from V and 4 bases from J, with 14 bases between. Profiled with immunoSEQ multiplex PCR; TCRdb holds only in-frame clones, not every one. There are 30,000 to 40,000 clones in the sample, none observed a single time. The TCR originated in a person between 18 and 75 years old in good health. The material sequenced was peripheral blood mononuclear cells. The chain employs TRBV7-9 and TRBJ1-1; possibly TRBD1 for D (5 bases). The sequenced part of the CDR3 DNA is TGTGCCAGCAGCCTAGAAGGGGTGGGCACTGAA. Protein sequence: CASSLEGVGTE. The entire CDR3 reads CASSLEGVGTEAFF.